These T cell receptor beta chains were read from a single sample in a study of CD8 T cells in Susac syndrome. TCRdb itself ran the immunoSEQ multiplex PCR reads through MiXCR, one entry per CDR3 protein. The sample lists 150,000 to 200,000 distinct CDR3 sequences; about 95% were seen once. Sequencing was done on a sample of CD8+ T cells from PBMCs. The receptors were sampled from a human donor with multiple sclerosis. Both conserved end residues are part of each CDR3. The order of the fields is J gene, V gene, clone size, D gene, CDR3 DNA, CDR3 protein. A D gene is named only where the DNA matches it firmly. Expanded clones are given a class, and other clones once, few, many or no size at all.

>TRBJ2-5|TRBV12-3/TRBV12-4|.|.
TGTGCCAGCAGTTTGGGCAGGGGCAGAGAGACCCAGTACTTC
CASSLGRGRETQYF
>TRBJ2-7|TRBV11-2|.|TRBD1
TGTGCCAGCCTACTTACAGGGGGTAGTTACGAGCAGTACTTC
CASLLTGGSYEQYF
>TRBJ2-5|TRBV15|once|.
TGTGCCACCAGCAGAGCGGGACGAACACAAGAGACCCAGTACTTC
CATSRAGRTQETQYF
>TRBJ2-4|TRBV5-1|once|.
TGCGCCAGCAGCTTGTACCAGGGGAGGCTAGCTGAGAACATTCAGTACTTC
CASSLYQGRLAENIQYF
>TRBJ2-7|TRBV3-1|.|.
TGTGCCAGCAGCCGCCAACCGGGACCAAGTTACGAGCAGTACTTC
CASSRQPGPSYEQYF
>TRBJ2-7|TRBV10-3|.|.
TGTGCCATCACGGGGACGGCGGGGAACTACGAGCAGTACTTC
CAITGTAGNYEQYF
>TRBJ2-3|TRBV25-1|.|.
TGTGCCAGCAGTGAGGATACGCAGTATTTT
CASSEDTQYF
>TRBJ2-5|TRBV19|.|.
TGTGCCAGTAGTCCCGACGGGGGGCTAGGGGAGACCCAGTACTTC
CASSPDGGLGETQYF
>TRBJ2-7|TRBV2|once|.
TGTGCCAGCAGCGAAACAGCCTGGGGTTCCTACGAGCAGTACTTC
CASSETAWGSYEQYF
>TRBJ2-2|TRBV7-3|.|.
TGTGCCAGCAGCTTATCATTAGCACACGGGGAGCTGTTTTTT
CASSLSLAHGELFF
>TRBJ2-2|TRBV5-1|.|TRBD2
TGCGCCAGCAGCCACAGACTAGCGGGGATCACCGGGGAGCTGTTTTTT
CASSHRLAGITGELFF
>TRBJ2-3|TRBV3-1|.|TRBD1
TGTGCCAGCAGCCAAGACGTCCAGGGGGGCACAGATACGCAGTATTTT
CASSQDVQGGTDTQYF
>TRBJ1-2|TRBV7-8|.|.
TGTGCCAGCAGCCACTACTTGACCCCGCCTTCCTATGGCTACACCTTC
CASSHYLTPPSYGYTF
>TRBJ2-1|TRBV20-1|.|TRBD1
TGCAGTGGGGAAGACAGGGGGCAGTACAATGAGCAGTTCTTC
CSGEDRGQYNEQFF
>TRBJ1-6|TRBV14|once|.
TGTGCCAGCAGCCAACTTCGAGCCGGTTCACCCCTCCACTTT
CASSQLRAGSPLHF
>TRBJ2-1|TRBV29-1|.|TRBD2
TGCAGCGGGACTAGCGGGAGCTTGTATGAGCAGTTCTTC
CSGTSGSLYEQFF
>TRBJ1-6|TRBV7-3|.|TRBD1
TGTGCCAGCAGCCTACCGGGACAGTATAATTCACCCCTCCACTTT
CASSLPGQYNSPLHF
>TRBJ2-7|TRBV5-4|.|TRBD2
TGTGCCAGCAGCCGACTAGCGGAGAGCTCCTACGAGCAGTACTTC
CASSRLAESSYEQYF
>TRBJ1-2|TRBV13|few|.
TGTGCCAGCAGCTTAGGCGTCTATGGCTACACCTTC
CASSLGVYGYTF
>TRBJ2-5|TRBV23-1|.|.
TGCGCCAGCAGTCAATCGGGGGGGGCGACTGGGCAAGAGACCCAGTACTTC
CASSQSGGATGQETQYF
>TRBJ2-7|TRBV7-2|.|.
TGTGCCAGCAGCTTAGTGGGCGGGGTCGACGAGCAGTACTTC
CASSLVGGVDEQYF
>TRBJ2-3|TRBV3-1|.|.
TGTGCCAGCAGCCTCTATCCCGAGACAACTAGCACAGATACGCAGTATTTT
CASSLYPETTSTDTQYF
>TRBJ2-1|TRBV27|.|.
TGTGCCAGCAGTTTTGGCAGTAACTATGAGCAGTTCTTC
CASSFGSNYEQFF
>TRBJ2-5|TRBV3-1|.|.
TGTGCCAGCAGCCAAGTTGGACCACAAGAGACCCAGTACTTC
CASSQVGPQETQYF
>TRBJ2-7|TRBV20-1|.|.
TGCAGTGCTAGAGGGACCTCCGTGACAGGATACTCCTACGAGCAGTACTTC
CSARGTSVTGYSYEQYF
>TRBJ2-2|TRBV3-1|.|.
TGTGCCGGGGGGACAGTGAACACCGGGGAGCTGTTTTTT
CAGGTVNTGELFF
>TRBJ2-5|TRBV28|.|.
TGTGCCAGCAGCCCACACAGGGTCCCACAAGAGACCCAGTACTTC
CASSPHRVPQETQYF
>TRBJ1-5|TRBV28|.|TRBD1
TGTGCCAGCAGAACCGGGACAGACAGCAATCAGCCCCAGCATTTT
CASRTGTDSNQPQHF
>TRBJ2-1|TRBV27|.|.
TGTGCCAGCAGGAGGCGGGATCGCTACAATGAGCAGTTCTTC
CASRRRDRYNEQFF
>TRBJ2-3|TRBV7-9|.|.
TGTGCCAGCAGCTTAAAGTCTGGTGAGAAAGATACGCAGTATTTT
CASSLKSGEKDTQYF
>TRBJ2-1|TRBV18|.|.
TGTGCCAGCTCACCACCGAGTCTATGGGATGAGCAGTTCTTC
CASSPPSLWDEQFF
>TRBJ1-5|TRBV20-1|.|.
TGCAGTGCTAGCCCCCCCGCTCGGCCAGCCCAGCATTTT
CSASPPARPAQHF
>TRBJ2-1|TRBV11-2|.|TRBD2
TGTGCCAGCAGCAACATAGCGGGAGGGCCCTCCTACAATGAGCAGTTCTTC
CASSNIAGGPSYNEQFF
>TRBJ2-1|TRBV7-2|.|.
TGTGCCAGCAGCTCCGCGCCGCCCTGGGGGCAGCAGTTCTTC
CASSSAPPWGQQFF
>TRBJ1-2|TRBV30|.|.
TGTGCCTGGAGTGTTCTTTATGGCTACACCTTC
CAWSVLYGYTF
>TRBJ2-4|TRBV5-1|.|TRBD1
TGCGCCAGCAGCCTGGGACAGGGTATATACATTCAGTACTTC
CASSLGQGIYIQYF
>TRBJ1-2|TRBV27|.|TRBD1
TGTGCCAGCAGCCGGGACAGCCGTAACTATGGCTACACCTTC
CASSRDSRNYGYTF
>TRBJ1-1|TRBV9|.|.
TGTGCCAGCAGCGCCGCGAGTTCGTTGGACACTGAAGCTTTCTTT
CASSAASSLDTEAFF
>TRBJ2-5|TRBV3-1|.|.
TGTGCCAGCAGCCAAGTCGGGCTAGAGACCCAGTACTTC
CASSQVGLETQYF
>TRBJ1-1|TRBV19|.|.
TGTGCCAGTAGAAGGTTGAACACTGAAGCTTTCTTT
CASRRLNTEAFF
>TRBJ2-7|TRBV18|.|.
TGTGCCAGCTCACCTTGGACCACCGTCTCCTCCTACGAGCAGTACTTC
CASSPWTTVSSYEQYF
>TRBJ1-2|TRBV9|.|TRBD1
TGTGCCAGCAGCGTAGCATCCCCGACAGGGGCGGGGGGCTATGGCTACACCTTC
CASSVASPTGAGGYGYTF
>TRBJ1-2|TRBV7-9|.|TRBD1
TGTGCCAGCAGCGCTGACCCGCGGACAGGGGTCAACGATGGCTACACCTTC
CASSADPRTGVNDGYTF
>TRBJ2-1|TRBV11-2|.|TRBD2
TGTGCCAGCAGCTTATATCAGGGTTCCTTTCGGACTAGCTCCTACAATGAGCAGTTCTTC
CASSLYQGSFRTSSYNEQFF
>TRBJ2-3|TRBV6-1|.|.
TGTGCCGATCAGGGGGGACTAGGGGCAGATACGCAGTATTTT
CADQGGLGADTQYF
>TRBJ1-2|TRBV12-3/TRBV12-4|once|.
TGTGCCAGCACCCCGACAGGCCCTAACTATGGCTACACCTTC
CASTPTGPNYGYTF